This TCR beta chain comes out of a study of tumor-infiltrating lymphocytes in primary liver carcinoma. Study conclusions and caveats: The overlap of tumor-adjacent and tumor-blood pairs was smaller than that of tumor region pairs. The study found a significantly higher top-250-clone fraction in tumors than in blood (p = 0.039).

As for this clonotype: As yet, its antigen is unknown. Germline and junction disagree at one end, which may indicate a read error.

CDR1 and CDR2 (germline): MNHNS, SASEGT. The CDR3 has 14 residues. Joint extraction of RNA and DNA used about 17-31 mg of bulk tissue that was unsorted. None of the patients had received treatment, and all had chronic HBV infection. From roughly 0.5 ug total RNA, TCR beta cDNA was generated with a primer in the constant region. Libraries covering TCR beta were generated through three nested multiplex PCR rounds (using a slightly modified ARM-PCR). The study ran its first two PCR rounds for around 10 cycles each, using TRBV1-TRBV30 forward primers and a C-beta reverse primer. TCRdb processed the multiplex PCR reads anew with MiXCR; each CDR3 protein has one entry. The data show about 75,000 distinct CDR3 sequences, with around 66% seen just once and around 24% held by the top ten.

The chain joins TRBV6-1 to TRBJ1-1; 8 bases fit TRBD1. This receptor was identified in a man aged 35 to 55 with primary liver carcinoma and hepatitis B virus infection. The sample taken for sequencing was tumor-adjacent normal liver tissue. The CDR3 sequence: CASTEYSGQVRAFF. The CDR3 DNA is TGTGCCAGCACTGAATATTCGGGACAGGTCCGAGCTTTCTTT.